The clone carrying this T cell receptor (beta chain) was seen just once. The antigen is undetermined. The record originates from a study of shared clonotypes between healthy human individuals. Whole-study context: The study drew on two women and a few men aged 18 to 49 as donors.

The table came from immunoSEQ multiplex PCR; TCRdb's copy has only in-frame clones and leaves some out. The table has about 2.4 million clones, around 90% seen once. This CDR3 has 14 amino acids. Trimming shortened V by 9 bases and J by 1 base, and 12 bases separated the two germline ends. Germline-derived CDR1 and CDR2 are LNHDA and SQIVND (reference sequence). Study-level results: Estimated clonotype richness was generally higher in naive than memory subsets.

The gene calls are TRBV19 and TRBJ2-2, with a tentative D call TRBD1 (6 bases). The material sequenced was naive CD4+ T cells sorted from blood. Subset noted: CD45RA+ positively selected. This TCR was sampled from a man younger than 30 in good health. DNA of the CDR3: TGTGCCAGCTCTACAGGGATGAACACCGGGGAGCTGTTTTTT. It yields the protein CASSTGMNTGELFF.